The 8 T cell receptor beta chains below were found in one sample sequenced in a study of identical twins listed by TCRdb under 2016. Receptor libraries were prepared by 5' RACE. TCRdb lists the instrument as Illumina HiSeq 2000. The raw public data were reprocessed by TCRdb itself: fastp quality trimming at Q25, MiXCR clonotype calling, in-frame beta chains only. Under each unique CDR3 protein, matching rows form one entry showing the most common genes and DNA. The sample table contains roughly 720,000 distinct CDR3 sequences; only one count was recorded for over 15% of them. The ten largest clonotypes hold less than 15% of the sample. Separately, the same data were catalogued under a study of T cells expressing NK-cell markers.

Sample: PBMCs. These receptors were obtained from a woman under 30 in good health.

This clonotype came up many times. V gene TRBV12-3 or TRBV12-4 combines with J gene TRBJ1-1; D is unresolved. Between the trimmed V and J ends, which lost 5 bases and 11 bases, there was a span of 18 bases. This CDR3 is 13 amino acids long. CDR3 residues: CASSQSSRGSAFF. DNA of the CDR3: TGTGCCAGCAGTCAAAGTTCTCGGGGTTCGGCTTTCTTT.

This CDR3 is CASSLWRASGTDTQYF. The CDR3 DNA sequence: TGTGCCAGCAGCCTTTGGCGGGCCAGCGGGACAGATACGCAGTATTTT. V and J are TRBV7-2 and TRBJ2-3; D might be TRBD2 (6 bases). The V gene lost 5 bases and the J gene lost 3 bases, with 18 bases spanning the gap. The CDR3 runs to 16 residues. Germline lookup yields CDR1 SGHTA and CDR2 FQGNSA.

The V and J genes are TRBV6-5 and TRBJ1-3; D not resolved. The CDR3 runs to 17 residues. V lost 0 bases to trimming and J lost 0 bases, with 12 bases between them. The germline CDR1 and CDR2 sequences are MNHEY and SVGAGI. CDR3 region: CASSYSFKMSSGNTIYF. CDR3 in DNA: TGTGCCAGCAGTTACTCCTTTAAGATGAGCTCTGGAAACACCATATATTTT.

This clonotype was counted a few times. The genes are TRBV7-9 and TRBJ2-3, with 13 bases identical to TRBD2. Germline V gives CDR1 SEHNR, CDR2 FQNEAQ (reference sequence). The CDR3 consists of 16 residues. Unmatched junction bases numbered 6, after V lost 5 bases and J lost 4 bases. This CDR3 reads CASSIGLAGASDTQYF. The CDR3 region has the DNA TGTGCCAGCAGCATAGGACTAGCGGGAGCATCAGATACGCAGTATTTT.

This clonotype was counted a few times. V is TRBV5-1 and J is TRBJ1-2, with 8 nucleotides matching TRBD1. There are 16 residues in the CDR3. V was clipped by 1 base and J by 4 bases; unmatched bases: 9. Per the germline V gene, CDR1 is SGHRS and CDR2 is YFSETQ. In DNA, the CDR3 is TGCGCCAGCAGCTTGTTGGGCCAGGGGGCGAGCTATGGCTACACCTTC. This encodes CASSLLGQGASYGYTF.

This clonotype was counted only a few times. The rearrangement links TRBV29-1 to TRBJ1-2; 8 nucleotides line up with TRBD1. This CDR3 has 13 residues. Germline lookup yields CDR1 SQVTM and CDR2 ANQGSEA. V trimming: 3 bases; J trimming: 4 bases; junction bases outside the gene matches: 4. DNA of the CDR3: TGCAGCGTTGACAGGGGGCTAGGCTATGGCTACACCTTC. It specifies CSVDRGLGYGYTF.

This clonotype appeared a few times. The V call is TRBV11-2, the J call TRBJ1-6; 8 positions match TRBD1. The V gene end was trimmed by 5 bases and the J gene end by 8 bases; junction bases not matched to a gene: 8. The CDR3 sequence is 15 residues long. Germline assignment: CDR1 SGHAT and CDR2 FQNNGV. DNA for the CDR3: TGTGCCAGCAGCACCCGACAGGGGCCGGATTCACCCCTCCACTTT. This gives the protein CASSTRQGPDSPLHF.

The chain joins TRBV27 to TRBJ2-3, with 12 bases lining up with TRBD2. V shed 3 bases and J 4 bases; nucleotides not matched to a gene: 5. Germline values: CDR1 MNHEY, CDR2 SMNVEV (reference sequence). CDR3 length equals 16 residues. CDR3 coding DNA: TGTGCCAGCAGTTTCCGGACTAGCGGGGTAGCAGATACGCAGTATTTT. This sequence encodes CASSFRTSGVADTQYF.